The 11 T cell receptor beta chains below all came from one sample that was sequenced in a study of blood T cell repertoires in COVID-19. Assay used: immunoSEQ multiplex PCR; TCRdb lists only in-frame clones, some missing. Of 180,000 or so clones in the sample, around 90% were seen once. Sequencing was done on a sample of peripheral blood. The receptor set was obtained from a man aged 35-49 years with acute or convalescent COVID-19.

The V call is TRBV10-2, the J call TRBJ2-2; D call uncertain. CDR3 size: 14 residues. The V end lost 2 bases, the J end lost 0 bases, and 4 bases lay between the germline ends. Germline lookup yields CDR1 WSHSY and CDR2 SAAADI. The CDR3 DNA is TGCGCCAGCAGTGAGCTTTCGAACACCGGGGAGCTGTTTTTT. As protein: CASSELSNTGELFF.

This clone was counted once. The chain couples TRBV7-3 to TRBJ2-5; 12 bases are a match to TRBD1. This CDR3 has 16 amino acids. V shed 6 bases and J 4 bases; nucleotides not matched to a gene: 9. Germline V gene lookup returns CDR1 SGHTA and CDR2 FQGTGA. CDR3 in DNA: TGTGCCAGCAGTCTAACCGGGACAGGGGGCGGAGAGACCCAGTACTTC. Translating gives CASSLTGTGGGETQYF. The full variable domain, in which reference TRBV7-3 and TRBJ2-5 provide the parts outside the CDR3, is GAGVSQTPSNKVTEKGKYVELRCDPISGHTALYWYRQSLGQGPEFLIYFQGTGAADDSGLPNDRFFAVRPEGSVSTLKIQRTERGDSAVYLCASSLTGTGGGETQYFGPGTRLLVL.

CDR3 nucleotide sequence: TGCGCCAGCAGGGACAGAGTCAACACTGAAGCTTTCTTT. Amino acids: CASRDRVNTEAFF. The J gene is TRBJ1-1, the V gene TRBV10-1, with D perhaps TRBD1 (6 bases). V was clipped by 6 bases and J by 2 bases, with 10 bases between them. The CDR3 consists of 13 residues. Looked up from germline, CDR1 is WNHNN and CDR2 is SYGVQD (reference sequence).

This chain links TRBV11-3 with TRBJ2-3; D is undetermined. Germline loops: CDR1 SGHNT, CDR2 YENEEA. Trimming shortened V by 2 bases and J by 2 bases, and 5 bases separated the two germline ends. The CDR3 is 13 amino acids. The DNA for the CDR3 is TGTGCCAGCAGCTTATCTGTCACAGATACGCAGTATTTT. Its protein product is CASSLSVTDTQYF.

V is TRBV15 and J is TRBJ1-2; 8 nucleotides align to TRBD1. With 0 bases clipped from V and 4 bases from J, the junction kept 10 bases outside the gene matches. The CDR3 runs to 17 residues. Germline V gene sequence: CDR1 LNHNV, CDR2 YYDKDF (reference sequence). The CDR3 sequence: CATSRDQRQGWGYGYTF. The CDR3 DNA reads TGTGCCACCAGCAGAGATCAACGACAGGGGTGGGGCTATGGCTACACCTTC.

The CDR3 spells CASSTREGNTQYF. The CDR3 DNA is TGTGCCAGCAGCACCCGGGAGGGAAATACGCAGTATTTT. J is TRBJ2-3 and V is TRBV11-3; 8 bases fit TRBD2. V lost 5 bases, J lost 7 bases, and 5 bases stayed unmatched. This CDR3 contains 13 residues. Per germline, CDR1 SGHNT and CDR2 YENEEA.

This clone was recorded a few times. The chain links TRBV15 to TRBJ2-5, with 9 bases that match TRBD2. The CDR3 length is 17 residues. The J segment lost 0 bases and the V segment lost 1 base, leaving 6 bases of the junction unmatched. From germline, CDR1 is LNHNV and CDR2 YYDKDF (reference sequence). CDR3 amino acids: CATSRVLAGAYQETQYF. The CDR3 DNA is TGTGCCACCAGCAGAGTTTTAGCGGGGGCTTACCAAGAGACCCAGTACTTC. Based on the CDR3 plus reference TRBV15 and TRBJ2-5, the full variable domain is DAMVIQNPRYQVTQFGKPVTLSCSQTLNHNVMYWYQQKSSQAPKLLFHYYDKDFNNEADTPDNFQSRRPNTSFCFLDIRSPGLGDTAMYLCATSRVLAGAYQETQYFGPGTRLLVL.

The V gene is TRBV28, the J gene TRBJ1-2, with 12 bases aligning to TRBD1. Per germline, CDR1 MDHEN and CDR2 SYDVKM. This CDR3 region has 17 residues. V dropped 3 bases and J dropped 4; count of bases not matched to a gene: 9. The CDR3 sequence: CASSLPPGQGAGYGYTF. The CDR3 nucleotides are TGTGCCAGCAGTTTGCCTCCGGGACAGGGGGCGGGCTATGGCTACACCTTC.

As for this clone: Other DNA sequences in the same sample also yield this CDR3. The J gene is TRBJ2-3, the V gene TRBV6-4; 7 nucleotides align to TRBD2. The junction had 1 base not matched to a gene; V was cut back by 3 bases and J by 1 base. This CDR3 has 14 amino acids. Germline V gene sequence: CDR1 MRHNA, CDR2 SNTAGT. CDR3 nucleotides: TGTGCCAGCAGTGATCGGGGGGGCACAGATACGCAGTATTTT. Translating gives CASSDRGGTDTQYF.

V and J are TRBV4-3 and TRBJ1-2, with D perhaps matching TRBD1 (6 bases). CDR1 and CDR2 (germline): LGHNA, YSLEER. V dropped 4 bases and J dropped 4 bases, with 19 bases sitting between them. The length of the CDR3 is 16 residues. CDR3 DNA sequence: TGCGCCAGCAGCCGAAGCGAAAGGACAGTAAGCTATGGCTACACCTTC. Its protein product is CASSRSERTVSYGYTF.

The chain joins TRBV7-2 to TRBJ1-5; TRBD1 matches at 8 bases. V trimming: 5 bases; J trimming: 7 bases; junction bases outside the gene matches: 10. The CDR3 has 15 residues. Germline CDR1 is SGHTA and CDR2 is FQGNSA. CDR3 sequence reads: CASSPWTGTGQPQHF. The CDR3 DNA sequence: TGTGCCAGCAGCCCCTGGACAGGGACGGGACAGCCCCAGCATTTT.